This T cell receptor beta chain was recovered during a study of monozygotic twins with inflammatory bowel disease (dated by TCRdb to the late 2010s). At the level of the whole study: The full study comprised 30 or so monozygotic twin pairs: nine German pairs (four IBD-concordant, five IBD-discordant) and 19 IBD-discordant Danish pairs. Each individual had, on average, about 151 000 unique TCRalpha sequences and 181 000 unique TCRbeta sequences available for analysis. The search for disease-associated traits relied mainly on comparing, within discordant pairs, IBD patients with their genetically identical healthy co-twins. Summary of the overall study and its limitations: No difference in repertoire similarity was observed between concordant and discordant twins, possibly owing to limited statistical power. Different T cell subtypes could not be distinguished in the analysis. A decrease in TCRbeta repertoire diversity, as measured by inverse Simpson index, was observed in IBD patients compared with their healthy co-twins. No single strong signal or clonotype linked to IBD turned up in the results, so the idea that one exists was not supported. Differing immunosuppressive treatments among patients may have added background noise and inter-individual variability to the repertoires. Fewer clonotypes were shared with other individuals by IBD patients than by healthy twins, most markedly in patients showing signs of disease activity.

Libraries came from 5' RACE. For each TCR library, roughly 3,600 ng of total RNA was used. cDNA was synthesized with SMARTScribe reverse transcriptase in eight separate reactions per sample. Unique molecular identifiers containing a 6-nucleotide sample barcode were introduced through template switching during cDNA synthesis. Amplification of TCRalpha and TCRbeta cDNA involved two nested PCRs of 16 and 9 cycles, and each PCR was followed by bead purification. Before amplification, cDNA was treated with uracil DNA-glycosylase and purified using the QIAquick PCR purification kit. The second PCR added Illumina TruSeq-compatible adapters along with sample-specific barcodes. Library quality and concentration were checked on TapeStation and Qubit, and libraries were pooled at about 5 ng each. Sequencing of the pooled libraries was done on an Illumina HiSeq2500 single-index Rapid Run using custom sequencing primers and 2 x 100 bp reads. In the original analysis: PCR and sequencing errors were corrected by UMI-based consensus assembly using MiGEC version 1.2.6. MiXCR version 2.1.1 was used to carry out V(D)J alignment, clonotype assembly and CDR3 extraction. To normalise gene usage, clonotype sharing and MAIT/NKT TCR abundance, the top 1000, 10 000 and 20 000 clonotypes in each sample were analysed. Diversity was computed as the inverse Simpson index with the vegan R package after downsampling to 27 000 UMIs. Statistical testing used paired Mann-Whitney U tests on the discordant twin pairs and applied Benjamini-Hochberg correction for multiple testing. TCRdb reprocessed the reads, so every CDR3 protein sequence counts as one entry and DNA is not shown. TCRdb, not the original authors, processed these V and J calls. This sample's table carries around 450,000 distinct CDR3 sequences. The ten largest clonotypes hold more than 2% of the sample.

Remarks on this clonotype: The target of this receptor is not known.

From each donor, a roughly 2.5 ml peripheral blood sample was collected into PAXgene tubes and stored at -80 degrees C. Without any T cell sorting, total RNA was extracted from whole blood using the PAXgene blood miRNA kit on an automated QIAcube. Peripheral blood from monozygotic twin pairs concordant or discordant for inflammatory bowel disease was subjected to deep TCRalpha and TCRbeta repertoire profiling with unique molecular barcoding. Smoking habits were recorded for all twin pairs, and individuals were classified as current, former or never smokers. Reading the germline V gene (reference sequence) gives CDR1 DFQATT and CDR2 SNEGSKA. Taken from cysteine to phenylalanine, the CDR3 has 14 residues. This entry has no DNA.

Sequences were obtained from blood. Recombination connected TRBV20-1 to TRBJ2-3. The receptor comes from a human donor with ulcerative colitis or Crohn's disease, or a healthy co-twin of an affected twin (not recorded which). The CDR3 protein is CSARDRKSTDTQYF.